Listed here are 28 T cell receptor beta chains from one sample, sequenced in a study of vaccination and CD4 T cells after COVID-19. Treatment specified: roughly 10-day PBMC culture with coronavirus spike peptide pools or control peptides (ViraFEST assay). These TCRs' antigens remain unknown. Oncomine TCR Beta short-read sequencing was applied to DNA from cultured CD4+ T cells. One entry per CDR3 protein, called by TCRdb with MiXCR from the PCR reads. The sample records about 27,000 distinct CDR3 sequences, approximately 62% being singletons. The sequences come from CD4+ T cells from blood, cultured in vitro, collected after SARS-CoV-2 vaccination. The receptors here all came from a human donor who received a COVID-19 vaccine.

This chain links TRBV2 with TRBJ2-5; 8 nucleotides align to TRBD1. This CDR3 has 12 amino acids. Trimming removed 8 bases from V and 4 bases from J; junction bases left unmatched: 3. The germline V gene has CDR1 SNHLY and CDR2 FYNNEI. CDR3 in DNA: TGTGCCAGCGGGACAGGAGGAGAGACCCAGTACTTC. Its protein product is CASGTGGETQYF.

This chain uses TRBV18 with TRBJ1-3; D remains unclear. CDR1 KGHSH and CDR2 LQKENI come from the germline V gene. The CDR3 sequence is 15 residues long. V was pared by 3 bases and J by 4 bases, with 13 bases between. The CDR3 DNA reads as TGTGCCAGCTCACCGGAACCGGGATCCGGAAACACCATATATTTT. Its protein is CASSPEPGSGNTIYF.

DNA of the CDR3: TGTGCCTGGAGTGGACTAGCGGGGGGTAATGAGCAGTTCTTC. It is translated as CAWSGLAGGNEQFF. V and J are TRBV30 and TRBJ2-1, with 13 bases aligning to TRBD2. Unmatched junction bases numbered 1, after V lost 1 base and J lost 7 bases. The CDR3 loop spans 14 amino acids. Germline CDR1 and CDR2: GTSNPN and SVGIG (reference sequence).

This chain's CDR3 is CSARGASWYTDTQYF. Written as DNA, the CDR3 is TGCAGTGCTAGAGGTGCTAGCTGGTACACAGATACGCAGTATTTT. The rearrangement joins TRBV20-1 to TRBJ2-3; tentative D call: TRBD2 (5 bases). Trimming left V 1 base short and J 2 bases short, with 13 bases between. The CDR3 length is 15 residues. Per germline, CDR1 DFQATT and CDR2 SNEGSKA (reference sequence).

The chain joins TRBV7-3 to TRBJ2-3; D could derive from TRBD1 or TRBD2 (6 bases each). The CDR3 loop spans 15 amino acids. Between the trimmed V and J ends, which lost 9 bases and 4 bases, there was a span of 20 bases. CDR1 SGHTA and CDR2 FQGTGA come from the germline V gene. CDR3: CASALGGSDADTQYF. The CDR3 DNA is TGTGCCAGTGCCCTGGGGGGCTCAGATGCAGATACGCAGTATTTT.

CDR3 DNA: TGTGCCAGCAGCCCCACCAACGCCTTTGGCGAAAAACTGTTTTTT. It translates to CASSPTNAFGEKLFF. The chain recombines TRBV12-3 or TRBV12-4 with TRBJ1-4; D is unresolved. The CDR3 extends over 15 amino acids. Trimming pared 6 bases from V and 8 bases from J, leaving 19 bases between.

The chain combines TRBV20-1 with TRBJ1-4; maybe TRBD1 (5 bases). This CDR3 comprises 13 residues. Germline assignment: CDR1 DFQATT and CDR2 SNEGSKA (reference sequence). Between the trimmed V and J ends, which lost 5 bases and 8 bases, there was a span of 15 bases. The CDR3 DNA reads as TGCAGTGCTGAGGCCAATAGGGGCGAAAAACTGTTTTTT. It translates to CSAEANRGEKLFF.

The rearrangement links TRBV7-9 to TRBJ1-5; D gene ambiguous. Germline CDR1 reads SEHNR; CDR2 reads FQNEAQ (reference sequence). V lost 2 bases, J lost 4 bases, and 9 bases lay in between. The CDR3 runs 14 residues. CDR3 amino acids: CASSLIGENQPQHF. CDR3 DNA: TGTGCCAGCAGCTTAATCGGGGAAAATCAGCCCCAGCATTTT.

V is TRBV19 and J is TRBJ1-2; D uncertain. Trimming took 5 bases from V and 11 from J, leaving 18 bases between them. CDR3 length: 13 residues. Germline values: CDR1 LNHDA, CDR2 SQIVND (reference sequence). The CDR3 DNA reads TGTGCCAGTAGTCTCCGACGAGGGATAGGGTACACCTTC. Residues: CASSLRRGIGYTF.

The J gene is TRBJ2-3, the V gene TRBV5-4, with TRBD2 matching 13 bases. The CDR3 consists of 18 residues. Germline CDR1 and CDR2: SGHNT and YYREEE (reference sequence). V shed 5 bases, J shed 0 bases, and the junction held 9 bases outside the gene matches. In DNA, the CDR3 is TGTGCCAGCAGGGGAGGGACTAGCGGGGCTGTAAGCACAGATACGCAGTATTTT. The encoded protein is CASRGGTSGAVSTDTQYF. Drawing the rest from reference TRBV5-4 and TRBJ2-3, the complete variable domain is ETGVTQSPTHLIKTRGQQVTLRCSSQSGHNTVSWYQQALGQGPQFIFQYYREEENGRGNFPPRFSGLQFPNYSSELNVNALELDDSALYLCASRGGTSGAVSTDTQYFGPGTRLTVL.

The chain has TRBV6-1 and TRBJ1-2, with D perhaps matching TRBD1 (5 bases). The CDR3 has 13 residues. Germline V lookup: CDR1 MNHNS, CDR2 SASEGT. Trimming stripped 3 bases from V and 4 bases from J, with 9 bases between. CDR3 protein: CASSEARGYGYTF. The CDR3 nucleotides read TGTGCCAGCAGTGAGGCGAGGGGCTATGGCTACACCTTC.

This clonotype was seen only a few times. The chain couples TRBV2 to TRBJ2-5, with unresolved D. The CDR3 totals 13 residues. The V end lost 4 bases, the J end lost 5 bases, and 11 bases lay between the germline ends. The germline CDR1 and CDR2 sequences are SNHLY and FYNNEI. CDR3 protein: CASSVRMGETQYF. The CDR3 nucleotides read TGTGCCAGCAGTGTCAGGATGGGGGAGACCCAGTACTTC. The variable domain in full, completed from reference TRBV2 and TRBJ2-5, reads EPEVTQTPSHQVTQMGQEVILRCVPISNHLYFYWYRQILGQKVEFLVSFYNNEISEKSEIFDDQFSVERPDGSNFTLKIRSTKLEDSAMYFCASSVRMGETQYFGPGTRLLVL.

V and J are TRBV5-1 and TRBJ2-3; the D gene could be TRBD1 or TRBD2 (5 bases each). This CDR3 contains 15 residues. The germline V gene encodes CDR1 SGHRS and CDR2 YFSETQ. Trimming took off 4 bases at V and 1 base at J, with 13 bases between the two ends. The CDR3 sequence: CASSREGKRTDTQYF. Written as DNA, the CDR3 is TGCGCCAGCAGCCGCGAGGGGAAGCGCACAGATACGCAGTATTTT.

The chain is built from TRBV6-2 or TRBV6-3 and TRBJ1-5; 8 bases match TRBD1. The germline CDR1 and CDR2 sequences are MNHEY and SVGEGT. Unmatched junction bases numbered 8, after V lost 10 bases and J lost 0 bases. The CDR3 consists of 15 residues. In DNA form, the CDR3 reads TGTGCCACCACGACAGGGGCTTATAGCAATCAGCCCCAGCATTTT. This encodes CATTTGAYSNQPQHF.

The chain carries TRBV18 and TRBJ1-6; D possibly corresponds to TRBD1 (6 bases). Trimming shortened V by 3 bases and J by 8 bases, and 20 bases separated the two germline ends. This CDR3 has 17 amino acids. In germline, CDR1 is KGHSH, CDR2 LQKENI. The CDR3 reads CASSPHRGGGLDSPLHF. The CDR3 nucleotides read TGTGCCAGCTCACCCCACCGGGGGGGGGGCCTCGATTCACCCCTCCACTTT.

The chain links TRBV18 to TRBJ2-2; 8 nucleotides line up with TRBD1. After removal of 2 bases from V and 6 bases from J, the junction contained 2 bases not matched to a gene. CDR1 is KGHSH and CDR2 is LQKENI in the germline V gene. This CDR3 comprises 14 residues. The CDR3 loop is CASSPLQGAGELFF. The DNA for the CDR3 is TGTGCCAGCTCACCATTACAGGGGGCCGGGGAGCTGTTTTTT. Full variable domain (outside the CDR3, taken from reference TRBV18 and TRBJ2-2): NAGVMQNPRHLVRRRGQEARLRCSPMKGHSHVYWYRQLPEEGLKFMVYLQKENIIDESGMPKERFSAEFPKEGPSILRIQQVVRGDSAAYFCASSPLQGAGELFFGEGSRLTVL.

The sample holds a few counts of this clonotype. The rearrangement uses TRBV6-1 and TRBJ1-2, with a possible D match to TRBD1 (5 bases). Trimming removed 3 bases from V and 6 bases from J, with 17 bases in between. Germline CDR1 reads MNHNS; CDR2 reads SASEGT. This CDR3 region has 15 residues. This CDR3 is CASSESWRGWNGYTF. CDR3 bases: TGTGCCAGCAGTGAGTCGTGGCGGGGGTGGAATGGCTACACCTTC.

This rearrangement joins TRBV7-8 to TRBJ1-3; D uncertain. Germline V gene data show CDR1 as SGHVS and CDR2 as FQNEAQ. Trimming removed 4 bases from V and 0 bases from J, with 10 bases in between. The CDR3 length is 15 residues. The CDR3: CASSSGPSSGNTIYF. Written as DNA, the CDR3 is TGTGCCAGCAGCTCCGGGCCAAGCTCTGGAAACACCATATATTTT. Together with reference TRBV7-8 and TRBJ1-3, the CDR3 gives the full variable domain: GAGVSQSPRYKVAKRGQDVALRCDPISGHVSLFWYQQALGQGPEFLTYFQNEAQLDKSGLPSDRFFAERPEGSVSTLKIQRTQQEDSAVYLCASSSGPSSGNTIYFGEGSWLTVV.

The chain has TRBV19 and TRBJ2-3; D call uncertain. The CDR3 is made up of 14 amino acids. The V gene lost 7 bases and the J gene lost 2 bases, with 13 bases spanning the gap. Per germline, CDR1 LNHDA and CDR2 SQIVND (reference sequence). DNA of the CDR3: TGTGCCAGTACCCGGGTAGGGTCCACAGATACGCAGTATTTT. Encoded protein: CASTRVGSTDTQYF.

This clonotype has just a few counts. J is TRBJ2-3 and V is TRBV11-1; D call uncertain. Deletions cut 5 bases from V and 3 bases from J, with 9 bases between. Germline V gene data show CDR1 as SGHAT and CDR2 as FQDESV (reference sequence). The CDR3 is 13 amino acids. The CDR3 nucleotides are TGTGCCAGCAGCATTGACGGTACAGATACGCAGTATTTT. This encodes CASSIDGTDTQYF.

The CDR3 DNA follows: TGTGCCAGCAGCCAACCCGGACAGGGAGGCCGCCTAGGCTACACCTTC. Its translation: CASSQPGQGGRLGYTF. The V gene is TRBV14, the J gene TRBJ1-2; 8 bases agree with TRBD1. The CDR3 spans 16 residues. CDR1 and CDR2 from the germline V gene are SGHDN and FVKESK. V dropped 2 bases and J dropped 8; count of bases not matched to a gene: 13.

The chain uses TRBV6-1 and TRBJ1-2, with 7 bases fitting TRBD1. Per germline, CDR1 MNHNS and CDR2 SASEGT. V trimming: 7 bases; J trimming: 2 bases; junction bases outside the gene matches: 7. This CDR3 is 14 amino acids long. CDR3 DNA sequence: TGTGCCAGCACTAGACAGGGACTGAACTATGGCTACACCTTC. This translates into CASTRQGLNYGYTF.

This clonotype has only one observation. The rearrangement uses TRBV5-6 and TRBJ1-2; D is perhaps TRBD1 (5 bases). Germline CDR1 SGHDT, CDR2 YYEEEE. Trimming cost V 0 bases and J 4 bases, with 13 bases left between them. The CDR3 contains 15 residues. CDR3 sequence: CASSLVRGLGYGYTF. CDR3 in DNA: TGTGCCAGCAGCTTGGTTAGGGGACTCGGCTATGGCTACACCTTC.

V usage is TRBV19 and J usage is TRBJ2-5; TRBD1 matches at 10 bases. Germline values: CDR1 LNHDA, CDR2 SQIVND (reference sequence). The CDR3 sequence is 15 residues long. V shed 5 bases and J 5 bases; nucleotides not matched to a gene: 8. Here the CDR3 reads CASSPTTGGLETQYF. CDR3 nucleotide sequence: TGTGCCAGTAGTCCGACGACAGGGGGCTTGGAGACCCAGTACTTC.

The CDR3 DNA follows: TGTGCCAGCAGTTACGAGGGCTCGCCGGGACACAATTCACCCCTCCACTTT. Protein sequence: CASSYEGSPGHNSPLHF. This chain connects TRBV6-5 to TRBJ1-6; D is possibly TRBD1 (6 bases). The ends were cut back, 2 bases at V and 7 bases at J, with 18 bases in the middle. CDR3 size: 17 residues. CDR1 is MNHEY, CDR2 SVGAGI, per germline.

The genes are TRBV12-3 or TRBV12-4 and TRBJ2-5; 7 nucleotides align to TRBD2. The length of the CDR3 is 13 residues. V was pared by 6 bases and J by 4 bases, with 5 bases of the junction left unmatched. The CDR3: CASSRGEVETQYF. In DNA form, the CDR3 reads TGTGCCAGCAGCCGGGGGGAGGTAGAGACCCAGTACTTC.

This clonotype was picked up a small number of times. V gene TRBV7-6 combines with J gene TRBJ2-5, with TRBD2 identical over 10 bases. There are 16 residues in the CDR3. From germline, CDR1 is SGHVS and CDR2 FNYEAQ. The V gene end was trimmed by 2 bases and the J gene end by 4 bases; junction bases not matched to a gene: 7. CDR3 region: CASSLPPAGGRETQYF. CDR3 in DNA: TGTGCCAGCAGCTTACCCCCAGCGGGGGGGCGAGAGACCCAGTACTTC.

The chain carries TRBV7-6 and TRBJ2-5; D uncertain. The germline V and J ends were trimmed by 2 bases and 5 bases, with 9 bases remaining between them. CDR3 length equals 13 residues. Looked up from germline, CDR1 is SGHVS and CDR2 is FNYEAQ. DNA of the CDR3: TGTGCCAGCAGCTTATACCAACGGGAGACCCAGTACTTC. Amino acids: CASSLYQRETQYF.